This T cell receptor beta chain came from a study of T cells in Graves' hyperthyroidism and ophthalmopathy. Looking at the study overall: The blood sample was taken at first diagnosis, before treatment began.

Study-wide results and limits: Blood also carried most thyroid clonotypes expanded above 0.001.

This clonotype was observed a few times. What it binds is unknown. It was RNA transcripts that yielded the amplified TCR beta CDR3 regions. First-round RT-PCR of the TCR CDR3 relied on the HTBI primer set. A single record per CDR3 protein comes from TCRdb applying MiXCR to the multiplex PCR reads. The sample shows over 700,000 distinct CDR3 sequences, roughly 32% of them seen only once. Clinicians diagnosed patients from clinical symptoms, serum thyroxine and TRAb, thyroid ultrasound and orbital computed tomography. CDR1 is MNHEY and CDR2 is SVGAGI in the germline V gene. V lost 4 bases to trimming and J lost 5 bases, with 12 bases between them. The CDR3 contains 15 residues.

The TCR originated in a middle-aged woman with Graves' hyperthyroidism. The V and J genes are TRBV6-5 and TRBJ1-6; no clear D gene. Sequencing was performed on blood. CDR3 DNA sequence: TGTGCCAGCAGTTTGCTCGTGATAAATAATTCACCCCTCCACTTT. Translating gives CASSLLVINNSPLHF.